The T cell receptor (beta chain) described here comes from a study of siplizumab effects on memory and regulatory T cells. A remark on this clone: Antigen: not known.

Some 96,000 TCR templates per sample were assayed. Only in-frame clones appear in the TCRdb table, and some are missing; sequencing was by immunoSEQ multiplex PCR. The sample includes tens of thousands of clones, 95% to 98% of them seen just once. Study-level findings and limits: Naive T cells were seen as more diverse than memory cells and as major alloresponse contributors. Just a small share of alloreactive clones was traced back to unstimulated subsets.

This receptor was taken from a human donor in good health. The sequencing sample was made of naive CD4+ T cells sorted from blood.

CDR3 DNA: TGTGCCAGCAGTGAGCTACCGGGACAGGGACGATTCGAGCAGTACTTC. This translates into CASSELPGQGRFEQYF. V and J are TRBV6-1 and TRBJ2-7; 9 bases are a match to TRBD1. This CDR3 has 16 residues. The germline V gene encodes CDR1 MNHNS and CDR2 SASEGT. V gave up 3 bases and J gave up 6 bases; unmatched junction bases: 12.